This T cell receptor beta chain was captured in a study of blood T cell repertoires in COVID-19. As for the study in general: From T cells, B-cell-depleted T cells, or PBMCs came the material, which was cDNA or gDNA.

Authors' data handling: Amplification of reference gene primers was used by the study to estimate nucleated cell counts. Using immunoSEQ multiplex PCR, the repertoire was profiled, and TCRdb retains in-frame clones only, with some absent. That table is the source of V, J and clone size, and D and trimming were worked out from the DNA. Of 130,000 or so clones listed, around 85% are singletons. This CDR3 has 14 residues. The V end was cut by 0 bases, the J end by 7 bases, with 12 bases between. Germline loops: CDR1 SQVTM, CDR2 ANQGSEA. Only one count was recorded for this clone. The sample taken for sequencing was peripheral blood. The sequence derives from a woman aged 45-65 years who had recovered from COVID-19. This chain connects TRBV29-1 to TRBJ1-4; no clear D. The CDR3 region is CSVEDSGLSEKLFF. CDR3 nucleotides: TGCAGCGTTGAAGATTCGGGGTTGTCTGAAAAACTGTTTTTT.